The clone carrying this TCR beta chain was counted once. The antigen remains undetermined. Profiling relied on immunoSEQ multiplex PCR, and the TCRdb table lists in-frame clones only, not all of them. The sample consists of over 2 million clones, roughly 90% of them appearing once. The sample belongs to a study of shared clonotypes between healthy human individuals. Findings of the study overall: On the whole, naive subsets had larger estimated richness than memory subsets had.

Germline CDR1 reads SGHRS; CDR2 reads YFSETQ. CDR3 size: 15 residues. V gave up 3 bases and J gave up 4 bases; unmatched junction bases: 7. This receptor was obtained from a man younger than 35 in good health. Some clones in this sample may be carry-over from other donors' samples. The material sequenced was naive CD4+ T cells from PBMCs. Subset given: CD45RA+ positively selected. The V gene is TRBV5-1, the J gene TRBJ2-5; TRBD1 aligns across 9 bases. CDR3 sequence (DNA): TGCGCCAGCAGCTCAGGGGACAGGGTATCAGAGACCCAGTACTTC. It is translated as CASSSGDRVSETQYF.